One sample yielded the 18 T cell receptor beta chains listed below, sequenced in a study of CD8 T cells in ankylosing spondylitis. No antigen has been assigned to these receptors. General observations from the study: Among TCR beta sequences, a motif of roughly 8 highly homologous variants appeared characteristic of ankylosing spondylitis blood.

TCRdb reprocessed the 5' RACE reads via MiXCR and lists one record per CDR3 protein. Among almost 400,000 distinct CDR3 sequences listed, about a fifth were seen once. The specimen was blood, either unsorted or a sorted T cell fraction (not recorded which). The receptors derive from a male donor with ankylosing spondylitis.

The chain combines TRBV27 with TRBJ2-1; no clear D gene. This CDR3 has 12 amino acids. The V end was cut by 3 bases, the J end by 5 bases, with 5 bases between. The germline gives CDR1 MNHEY, CDR2 SMNVEV (reference sequence). CDR3 nucleotide sequence: TGTGCCAGCAGTTTCCCTGACAATGAGCAGTTCTTC. This gives the protein CASSFPDNEQFF.

The chain joins TRBV4-3 to TRBJ2-1; D is possibly TRBD2 (5 bases). The CDR3 is made up of 13 amino acids. The germline V and J ends were trimmed by 2 bases and 4 bases, with 6 bases remaining between them. The germline V gene has CDR1 LGHNA and CDR2 YSLEER. CDR3 residues: CASSQSGYNEQFF. In DNA, the CDR3 is TGCGCCAGCAGCCAAAGCGGTTACAATGAGCAGTTCTTC.

V usage is TRBV21-1 and J usage is TRBJ2-7; the D segment call TRBD2 is taken from the table without a DNA check. TRBV21-1 is reported as a pseudogene. The CDR3 runs 20 residues. This CDR3 reads CASSIFLSPGTSGSSYEQYF. The CDR3 DNA reads TGTGCCAGCAGTATTTTCCTTTCCCCCGGGACTAGCGGGAGCTCCTACGAGCAGTACTTC.

The genes are TRBV18 and TRBJ1-6; 8 bases agree with TRBD1. The CDR3 length is 14 residues. In germline, CDR1 is KGHSH, CDR2 LQKENI. V lost 2 bases, J lost 9 bases, and 3 bases stayed unmatched. The chain's CDR3 is CASSPITGGSPLHF. CDR3 nucleotide sequence: TGTGCCAGCTCACCAATTACAGGGGGTTCACCCCTCCACTTT.

This clonotype was seen more than once but under ten times. The chain recombines TRBV20-1 with TRBJ2-5; 7 nucleotides agree with TRBD2. CDR3 length equals 14 residues. Trimming cost V 8 bases and J 4 bases; bases outside gene matches: 13. Germline V gives CDR1 DFQATT, CDR2 SNEGSKA (reference sequence). CDR3 sequence (DNA): TGCAGTCCATCTAGCGGCTTCCTTGGAGAGACCCAGTACTTC. This translates into CSPSSGFLGETQYF.

This sequence joins TRBV14 and TRBJ2-1; D perhaps matches TRBD2 (5 bases). Germline CDR1 is SGHDN and CDR2 is FVKESK. The CDR3 length is 16 residues. V was clipped by 3 bases and J by 3 bases, with 15 bases between them. In DNA form, the CDR3 reads TGTGCCAGCAGCCACCGACCCTCGGGGTTCTACAATGAGCAGTTCTTC. It encodes CASSHRPSGFYNEQFF.

This clonotype occurred a few times. The rearrangement links TRBV5-1 to TRBJ1-1; tentatively, D is TRBD1 (5 bases). The germline CDR1 and CDR2 sequences are SGHRS and YFSETQ. This CDR3 has 14 amino acids. The V end lost 5 bases, the J end lost 3 bases, and 14 bases lay between the germline ends. CDR3 in amino acids: CASRPLIGDTEAFF. In DNA, the CDR3 is TGCGCCAGCAGACCCCTAATAGGGGACACTGAAGCTTTCTTT.

The table lists this clonotype with a few counts. The chain carries TRBV25-1 and TRBJ1-4, with D perhaps matching TRBD1 (6 bases). Germline lookup yields CDR1 MGHDK and CDR2 SYGVNS. Trimming removed 5 bases at V and 8 bases at J, with 18 bases between. This CDR3 contains 15 residues. For the CDR3, the DNA is TGTGCCAGCAGTACTTACAGGGCCTTGGGGGAAAAACTGTTTTTT. Protein product: CASSTYRALGEKLFF.

This clonotype occurred a few times. The chain links TRBV10-3 to TRBJ1-1; D is unresolved. The CDR3 loop spans 13 amino acids. V dropped 8 bases and J dropped 2 bases, with 12 bases sitting between them. Germline loops: CDR1 ENHRY, CDR2 SYGVKD. CDR3 nucleotides: TGTGCCATCGTGGCAGAGCCTAACACTGAAGCTTTCTTT. Its protein product is CAIVAEPNTEAFF.

This clonotype has more than one count but fewer than ten. CDR3 amino acids: CASSFEGGVTEAFF. The DNA of the CDR3 is TGTGCCAGCAGCTTTGAAGGGGGCGTCACTGAAGCTTTCTTT. The gene calls are TRBV7-2 and TRBJ1-1; 7 nucleotides align to TRBD1. Germline V gives CDR1 SGHTA, CDR2 FQGNSA. CDR3 length equals 14 residues. V was pared by 3 bases and J by 4 bases, with 5 bases of the junction left unmatched.

This clonotype has ten or more counts. The chain joins TRBV7-2 to TRBJ1-1; D may be TRBD1 (6 bases). V lost 6 bases and J 2 bases, leaving 13 bases between the germline ends. This CDR3 has 14 residues. Germline V gene data show CDR1 as SGHTA and CDR2 as FQGNSA. The DNA for the CDR3 is TGTGCCAGCAGGAAGGGGGGCCCCAACACTGAAGCTTTCTTT. Translation gives CASRKGGPNTEAFF.

The genes are TRBV18 and TRBJ2-3; 7 bases are a match to TRBD1. Germline lookup yields CDR1 KGHSH and CDR2 LQKENI. J gave up 7 bases and V 4 bases, and 11 bases lay outside the gene matches. The CDR3 extends over 15 amino acids. DNA of the CDR3: TGTGCCAGCTCACTGGGACAGCCGCTCGCGAATACGCAGTATTTT. This gives the protein CASSLGQPLANTQYF.

V usage is TRBV6-2 or TRBV6-3 and J usage is TRBJ2-7, with D unresolved. Germline V lookup: CDR1 MNHEY, CDR2 SVGEGT. The CDR3 is 16 residues long. V was trimmed by 6 bases and J by 7 bases, leaving 25 bases between them. The CDR3 sequence is CASSQDQQRAVMEQYF. The CDR3 coding sequence is TGTGCCAGCAGCCAAGACCAACAGCGCGCGGTTATGGAGCAGTACTTC.

This clonotype has just a few counts. V and J are TRBV3-1 and TRBJ2-1, with D possibly called TRBD1 or TRBD2 (5 bases each). Trimming cost V 4 bases and J 6 bases, with 16 bases left between them. Germline loops: CDR1 LGHDT, CDR2 YNNKEL (reference sequence). CDR3 length equals 15 residues. CDR3: CASSPGRAKVNEQFF. CDR3 nucleotide sequence: TGTGCCAGCAGCCCGGGGCGGGCCAAGGTCAATGAGCAGTTCTTC.

The chain recombines TRBV5-1 with TRBJ2-4; possible D gene TRBD2, 6 bases. The V end was cut by 4 bases, the J end by 8 bases, with 16 bases between. Germline values: CDR1 SGHRS, CDR2 YFSETQ. There are 14 residues in the CDR3. The CDR3 here is CASSVSQGGDIQYF. CDR3 in DNA: TGCGCCAGCAGCGTGTCCCAGGGCGGGGACATTCAGTACTTC.

The chain employs TRBV7-3 and TRBJ2-3; 8 bases agree with TRBD2. The CDR3 covers 19 residues. The V gene's germline CDR1 is SGHTA and CDR2 FQGTGA. V shed 5 bases, J shed 6 bases, and the junction held 22 bases outside the gene matches. CDR3 sequence reads: CASSPPGGRVGRADDTQYF. Written as DNA, the CDR3 is TGTGCCAGCAGCCCCCCCGGGGGGCGCGTCGGGAGGGCCGACGATACGCAGTATTTT.

This chain uses TRBV12-3 or TRBV12-4 with TRBJ2-7, with D possibly being TRBD2 (5 bases). The CDR3 is made up of 14 amino acids. Deletions cut 4 bases from V and 2 bases from J, with 12 bases between. CDR3 DNA: TGTGCCAGCAGTTCCGGACCGGGAACCTACGAGCAGTACTTC. This translates into CASSSGPGTYEQYF.

This clonotype has just a few counts. This chain connects TRBV20-1 to TRBJ2-2; a weak D match, TRBD2 (7 bases). The CDR3 extends over 18 amino acids. CDR1 and CDR2 (germline): DFQATT, SNEGSKA (reference sequence). The V end was cut by 0 bases, the J end by 0 bases, with 17 bases between. CDR3 in DNA: TGCAGTGCTAGAGACAGGGGAGTGAGCGGGGCGAACACCGGGGAGCTGTTTTTT. As protein: CSARDRGVSGANTGELFF.